This T cell receptor beta chain appears in the sequencing data of a study of Ad26.COV2.S vaccination and SARS-CoV-2 variants. Described treatment: about 20 received Ad26.COV2.S at low or high dose, single or two shots; several received placebo; per-sample allocation not given. At day 63 after the first vaccine or placebo injection, samples were drawn. The method was immunoSEQ multiplex PCR; TCRdb's version includes in-frame clones alone and lacks a portion of them. In the table there are some 640,000 clones, roughly 90% of which are singletons. Germline V lookup: CDR1 SGHVS, CDR2 FQNEAQ. This CDR3 comprises 16 residues. V shed 4 bases and J shed 4 bases, with 17 bases lying between them.

The chain joins TRBV7-8 to TRBJ2-1; a weak D match, TRBD2 (5 bases). This TCR was sampled from a person between 18 and 65 years old who received the Ad26.COV2.S COVID-19 vaccine or a placebo. The sample in question was peripheral blood, obtained in a trial of Ad26.COV2.S vaccine versus placebo. The CDR3 reads CASSSAWEFGYNEQFF. CDR3 nucleotides: TGTGCCAGCAGCTCTGCTTGGGAGTTCGGGTACAATGAGCAGTTCTTC.